A single TCR beta chain is shown here with its context. This clonotype showed up just a few times. Its antigen is still unknown. There are no base qualities to consult, and no much larger clone falls within one base. Every donor in the study was a healthy Caucasian. The twin cohort consisted of three pairs of female monozygotic twins, all aged roughly 18 to 30 years. CD4+ and CD8+ T cell populations were isolated with positive isolation kits from Invitrogen. This entry is derived from a study of identical twins (TCRdb year 2016). The study in broad terms: The study deep-sequenced TCR alpha and beta repertoires from monozygotic twins, unrelated adults of various ages and cord blood to test whether fetal clonotypes persist. To rule out contamination, replicate twin experiments were performed at different times with different library preparation protocols. Broad study findings and their caveats: In beta out-of-frame sequences, excess twin sharing was weaker, because having fewer shared sequences lowered the signal-to-noise ratio. Conclusions relied on cross-sectional statistical analysis, since the same donors could not be followed over many years. Abundant cord blood beta clonotypes had fewer insertions, young adult naive repertoires showed a similar but weaker trend, and memory repertoires showed no such trend. Zero-insertion analyses could be partly confounded by invariant T cells such as MAIT and iNKT, although diverse VJ usage argued against such confounding for most clonotypes. Out-of-frame TCR alpha sharing in monozygotic twins was systematically underestimated by recombination models, whereas sharing between unrelated individuals was in agreement with the recombination models. Out-of-frame TCR alpha sequences shared between twins showed an excess of low generation-probability sequences compared with coincidental sharing between unrelated individuals.

The CDR3 covers 10 residues, taking in both the cysteine and the phenylalanine. Only the CDR3 region is kept as DNA, spanning 30 bases read in frame from base 1. Between the V and J ends, shortened by 3 bases and 9 bases respectively, the junction contains 6 bases. The germline V gene (reference sequence) provides CDR1 DFQATT and CDR2 SNEGSKA. To prepare the library, 5' RACE was applied. TCRdb names Illumina HiSeq 2000 as the instrument used. Template switching added a universal primer binding site, and the final cDNA carried a unique molecular identifier that allowed TCR cDNA molecules to be counted accurately. Specific primers in the conserved constant-segment region were used to synthesize first-strand cDNA for the TCR alpha and beta chains. To control for contamination, every cDNA library carried two barcodes: a SMART-Mk sample barcode plus Illumina barcodes. TruSeq adapter sequences and Illumina sample barcodes were added in two successive PCR steps. Sequencing of the TCR alpha and beta cDNA libraries was done on the Illumina HiSeq platform using custom primers. The authors' pipeline ran thus. MiGEC was used to process raw reads and extract unique molecular identifiers, and MiXCR was used to find CDR3 positions. For each individual, recombination models were inferred using an EM algorithm with the repgenHMM and IGoR tools. Shared clonotypes were analyzed with the tcR package in R, and sharing was normalized by the product of cloneset sizes. To study raw recombination without the effects of thymic and clonal selection, out-of-frame nonproductive sequences were analyzed. TCRdb reprocessed the public reads (quality trimming at Q25 with fastp, clone calling with MiXCR) and kept in-frame beta chains. Each CDR3 protein appears once, grouped with its most common genes and DNA. None of the V and J calls come from the authors' own analysis; TCRdb made them. This sample has around 490,000 distinct CDR3 sequences in its table, and around 15% of those were observed once. The ten most abundant clones make up approximately 1% of the sample.

In addition, the sample was reused for a study of yellow fever vaccine responses in identical twins. Taken from the second paper: The authors reported that the T cell response to vaccination in identical twins appeared partly convergent and partly personalized. Focusing on identical twins, the study followed the T cell clones that responded to the vaccine, and did so with precision.

The rearranged chain carries TRBV20-1 and TRBJ2-1; a weak D assignment points to TRBD2 (6 bases agree). The sequence was obtained from a woman aged 18-29 years in good health. Source material: CD4+ T cells sorted from blood. The CDR3 protein: CSARGGEQFF. Read as DNA, the sequence is TGCAGTGCTAGGGGAGGTGAGCAGTTCTTC.